Presented here are 24 T cell receptor beta chains from one specimen sequenced in a study of persistence of HIV-infected CD4 T cells. The immunoSEQ assay was version 4, run in survey mode. Profiled with immunoSEQ multiplex PCR; TCRdb holds only in-frame clones, not every one. The table lists around 35,000 clones, about 81% of them singletons. These receptors lack a known antigen. Overlapping HIV-1 Gag 15-mer peptides at 0.8 to 1 ug per peptide per mL were used. Memory cells lacking CD40L and CD69 with high CD45RO were sorted. Sequences were derived from cultured CD4+ T cells from PBMCs, sampled from a patient who received antiretroviral therapy. These receptors all come from an adult with HIV. The donor label of this sample is uncertain.

The CDR3 here is CASGGATDTQYF. Here the CDR3 DNA reads TGTGCCAGCGGGGGGGCAACAGATACGCAGTATTTT. The V gene is TRBV6-6, the J gene TRBJ2-3; D is perhaps TRBD2 (7 bases). This CDR3 has 12 residues. Deletions cut 8 bases from V and 3 bases from J, with 9 bases between. Germline-derived CDR1 and CDR2 are MNHNY and SVGAGI (reference sequence).

The rearrangement uses TRBV30 and TRBJ1-5; 9 positions agree with TRBD1. J was trimmed by 3 bases and V by 0 bases; bases with no gene match: 15. There are 19 residues in the CDR3. The germline V gene has CDR1 GTSNPN and CDR2 SVGIG (reference sequence). CDR3 residues: CAWSVLRGAGQGPNQPQHF. In DNA form, the CDR3 reads TGTGCCTGGAGTGTACTTCGGGGGGCGGGACAGGGTCCCAATCAGCCCCAGCATTTT.

The V call is TRBV12-3 or TRBV12-4, the J call TRBJ2-3; D not resolved. The CDR3 extends over 13 amino acids. V lost 3 bases and J 6 bases, leaving 10 bases between the germline ends. The CDR3 region has the DNA TGTGCCAGCAGTTTTGGCCAGCCTGATACGCAGTATTTT. Protein: CASSFGQPDTQYF.

The chain couples TRBV10-3 to TRBJ2-6; 7 nucleotides align to TRBD1. CDR1 is ENHRY, CDR2 SYGVKD, per germline. After removal of 4 bases from V and 0 bases from J, the junction contained 0 bases not matched to a gene. This CDR3 is built from 15 residues. CDR3 nucleotide sequence: TGTGCCATCAGTGGGACAGGCTCTGGGGCCAACGTCCTGACTTTC. Translating it yields CAISGTGSGANVLTF.

The chain combines TRBV7-9 with TRBJ2-5; 10 nucleotides match TRBD1. Looked up from germline, CDR1 is SEHNR and CDR2 is FQNEAQ (reference sequence). The CDR3 is 16 residues long. The V segment lost 4 bases and the J segment 5 bases; nucleotides outside the gene matches: 10. The CDR3 protein is CASSSVTGGLRETQYF. The DNA of the CDR3 is TGTGCCAGCAGCTCGGTGACAGGGGGCTTGAGGGAGACCCAGTACTTC.

This clone is a singleton in its sample. The V and J genes are TRBV18 and TRBJ1-6; 8 positions match TRBD1. V was pared by 5 bases and J by 5 bases, with 5 bases of the junction left unmatched. The CDR3 is 15 amino acids. Germline CDR1 and CDR2: KGHSH and LQKENI. CDR3 sequence: CASSKDRANNSPLHF. The CDR3 DNA is TGTGCCAGCTCAAAGGACAGGGCTAATAATTCACCCCTCCACTTT.

This clone was recorded only once. This chain connects TRBV2 to TRBJ1-1; tentatively, D is TRBD1 (5 bases). V was trimmed by 8 bases and J by 0 bases, leaving 19 bases between them. The CDR3 covers 16 residues. Germline V lookup: CDR1 SNHLY, CDR2 FYNNEI. The CDR3 coding sequence is TGTGCCAGCTTTTCGGACCGGAGCAGGGTGAACACTGAAGCTTTCTTT. Protein product: CASFSDRSRVNTEAFF.

The chain employs TRBV6-5 and TRBJ2-1, with D perhaps matching TRBD1 (6 bases). The ends were cut back, 5 bases at V and 4 bases at J, with 12 bases in the middle. Germline CDR1 and CDR2: MNHEY and SVGAGI. The CDR3 has 14 residues. In DNA, the CDR3 is TGTGCCAGCAGTCCCACAGGGTGGTACAATGAGCAGTTCTTC. This gives the protein CASSPTGWYNEQFF.

Worth noting for this clone: Other DNA sequences in this specimen translate into the identical CDR3. The CDR3 is CAWTHRVGYTF. CDR3 nucleotides: TGTGCCTGGACCCACCGCGTAGGCTACACCTTC. The V call is TRBV30, the J call TRBJ1-2, with D uncertain. The CDR3 consists of 11 residues. Germline-derived CDR1 and CDR2 are GTSNPN and SVGIG (reference sequence). With 4 bases removed from V and 8 bases from J, the gap between germline ends came to 11 bases.

The chain combines TRBV30 with TRBJ1-1; D not certain. The CDR3 extends over 11 amino acids. The germline V gene has CDR1 GTSNPN and CDR2 SVGIG (reference sequence). V was cut by 2 bases and J by 4 bases, with 5 bases left in between. DNA for the CDR3: TGTGCCTGGAGTAGGAGCACTGAAGCTTTCTTT. It specifies CAWSRSTEAFF.

The chain links TRBV29-1 to TRBJ1-2; 7 bases fit TRBD1. This CDR3 comprises 13 residues. Trimming at V came to 7 bases and at J to 2 bases, leaving 7 bases not matched to a gene. Germline CDR1 and CDR2: SQVTM and ANQGSEA. The CDR3 here is CSAGQEGNYGYTF. In nucleotides, the CDR3 is TGCAGCGCCGGACAGGAAGGAAACTATGGCTACACCTTC.

This chain joins TRBV24-1 and TRBJ1-2; no reliable D call. The CDR3 loop spans 15 amino acids. Per the germline V gene, CDR1 is KGHDR and CDR2 is SFDVKD. Trimming shortened V by 1 base and J by 4 bases, and 12 bases separated the two germline ends. DNA of the CDR3: TGTGCCACCAGTGATTTTCGCGGACCCCTCTATGGCTACACCTTC. It codes for CATSDFRGPLYGYTF.

This clone was seen only once. This chain joins TRBV19 and TRBJ1-2, with a possible D match to TRBD1 (6 bases). Germline CDR1 is LNHDA and CDR2 is SQIVND (reference sequence). CDR3 length: 13 residues. V lost 5 bases, J lost 8 bases, and 15 bases lay in between. For the CDR3, the DNA is TGTGCCAGTAGTTCCCGGGACATCCACGGCTACACCTTC. It translates to CASSSRDIHGYTF. Supplemented by reference TRBV19 and TRBJ1-2, the full variable domain reads DGGITQSPKYLFRKEGQNVTLSCEQNLNHDAMYWYRQDPGQGLRLIYYSQIVNDFQKGDIAEGYSVSREKKESFPLTVTSAQKNPTAFYLCASSSRDIHGYTFGSGTRLTVV.

V gene TRBV7-9 combines with J gene TRBJ1-6; TRBD1 might be the D (6 bases). The germline V and J ends were trimmed by 5 bases and 9 bases, with 14 bases remaining between them. The CDR3 spans 14 residues. The germline V gene encodes CDR1 SEHNR and CDR2 FQNEAQ (reference sequence). The CDR3 loop is CASSRGGGGSPLHF. CDR3 nucleotides: TGTGCCAGCAGCCGGGGAGGGGGAGGTTCACCCCTCCACTTT.

V gene TRBV10-3 combines with J gene TRBJ2-1; D is tentatively TRBD1 or TRBD2 (5 bases each). V dropped 3 bases and J dropped 7 bases, with 10 bases sitting between them. The germline V gene has CDR1 ENHRY and CDR2 SYGVKD. The CDR3 totals 13 residues. The CDR3 sequence is CAISESGLNEQFF. In DNA, the CDR3 is TGTGCCATCAGTGAATCGGGGCTTAATGAGCAGTTCTTC.

The rearrangement links TRBV6-5 to TRBJ2-5; TRBD1 might be the D (5 bases). The CDR3 is 15 residues long. The germline V gene has CDR1 MNHEY and CDR2 SVGAGI. V shed 2 bases and J shed 7 bases, with 17 bases lying between them. CDR3 sequence (DNA): TGTGCCAGCAGTTACGACTGGACCCATAGGGGGACCCAGTACTTC. Protein: CASSYDWTHRGTQYF.

The rearrangement uses TRBV2 and TRBJ1-5; D might be TRBD1 (6 bases). The CDR3 length is 15 residues. The germline V gene has CDR1 SNHLY and CDR2 FYNNEI. The V end was cut by 2 bases, the J end by 2 bases, with 10 bases between. The CDR3 coding sequence is TGTGCCAGCAGTGAATACAGGGAGCGCAATCAGCCCCAGCATTTT. Translating gives CASSEYRERNQPQHF.

The chain employs TRBV25-1 and TRBJ1-4; D remains unclear. This CDR3 spans 16 amino acids. V lost 1 base and J 7 bases, leaving 16 bases between the germline ends. Germline CDR1 reads MGHDK; CDR2 reads SYGVNS. CDR3 nucleotides: TGTGCCAGCAGTGAATTACGCCCTATGGTGGGTGAAAAACTGTTTTTT. This gives the protein CASSELRPMVGEKLFF.

The CDR3 DNA follows: TGTGCCAGCTCACTCTCGACAGGGGTCAACAATGAGCAGTTCTTC. As protein: CASSLSTGVNNEQFF. The rearrangement uses TRBV18 and TRBJ2-1; 8 nucleotides line up with TRBD1. Unmatched junction bases numbered 7, after V lost 4 bases and J lost 5 bases. The CDR3 has 15 residues. Germline V gene data show CDR1 as KGHSH and CDR2 as LQKENI. Full variable domain (remainder filled in from reference TRBV18 and TRBJ2-1): NAGVMQNPRHLVRRRGQEARLRCSPMKGHSHVYWYRQLPEEGLKFMVYLQKENIIDESGMPKERFSAEFPKEGPSILRIQQVVRGDSAAYFCASSLSTGVNNEQFFGPGTRLTVL.

The V gene is TRBV29-1, the J gene TRBJ1-1; no firm D call. Trimming pared 7 bases from V and 3 bases from J, leaving 12 bases between. Germline assignment: CDR1 SQVTM and CDR2 ANQGSEA. The CDR3 extends over 12 amino acids. CDR3 loop: CSERTAYTEAFF. Written as DNA, the CDR3 is TGCAGCGAACGGACTGCCTACACTGAAGCTTTCTTT.

The chain employs TRBV10-3 and TRBJ1-6; D ambiguous. V was pared by 5 bases and J by 1 base, with 9 bases between. CDR1 and CDR2 (germline): ENHRY, SYGVKD. The CDR3 has 15 residues. The DNA of the CDR3 is TGTGCCATCAGTTCGACGGATTCCTATAATTCACCCCTCCACTTT. The encoded protein is CAISSTDSYNSPLHF.

The CDR3 coding sequence is TGTGCCAGCTCCCTGCACAGGGAGAATCAGCCCCAGCATTTT. Residues: CASSLHRENQPQHF. The chain employs TRBV18 and TRBJ1-5; a weak D match, TRBD1 (6 bases). V was shortened by 6 bases and J by 4 bases, with 13 bases between the two germline ends. CDR3 size: 14 residues. Germline V gene data show CDR1 as KGHSH and CDR2 as LQKENI.

This clone was observed a single time. The chain uses TRBV30 and TRBJ1-2; 10 bases match TRBD1. Germline CDR1 reads GTSNPN; CDR2 reads SVGIG (reference sequence). V shed 2 bases and J 8 bases; nucleotides not matched to a gene: 8. The CDR3 has 14 amino acids. CDR3 in DNA: TGTGCCTGGAGTACCGGGACAGGGGTATACGGCTACACCTTC. It yields the protein CAWSTGTGVYGYTF.

This chain connects TRBV5-8 to TRBJ1-1; D call uncertain. V gave up 1 base and J gave up 11 bases, with 12 bases separating them. Per the germline V gene, CDR1 is SGHTS and CDR2 is YDEGEE. This CDR3 is built from 12 residues. CDR3 region: CASSLIGVVAFF. CDR3 in DNA: TGTGCCAGCAGCTTGATCGGCGTAGTGGCTTTCTTT.